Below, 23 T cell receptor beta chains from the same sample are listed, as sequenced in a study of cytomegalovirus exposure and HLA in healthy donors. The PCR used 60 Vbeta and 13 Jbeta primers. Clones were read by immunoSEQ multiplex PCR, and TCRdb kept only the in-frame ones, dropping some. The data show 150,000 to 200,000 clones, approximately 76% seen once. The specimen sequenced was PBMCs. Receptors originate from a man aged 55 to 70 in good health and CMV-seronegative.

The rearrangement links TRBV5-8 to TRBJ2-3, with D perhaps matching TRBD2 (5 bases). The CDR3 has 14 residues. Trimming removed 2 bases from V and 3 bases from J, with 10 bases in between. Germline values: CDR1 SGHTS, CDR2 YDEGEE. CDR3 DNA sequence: TGTGCCAGCAGCTTCGATCGAGGGACAGATACGCAGTATTTT. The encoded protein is CASSFDRGTDTQYF.

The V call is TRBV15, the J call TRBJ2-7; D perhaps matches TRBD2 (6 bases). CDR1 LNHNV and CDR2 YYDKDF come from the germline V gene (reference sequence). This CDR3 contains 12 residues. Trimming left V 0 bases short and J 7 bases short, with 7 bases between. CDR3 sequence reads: CATSRDAGEQYF. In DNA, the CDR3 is TGTGCCACCAGCAGAGATGCGGGGGAGCAGTACTTC.

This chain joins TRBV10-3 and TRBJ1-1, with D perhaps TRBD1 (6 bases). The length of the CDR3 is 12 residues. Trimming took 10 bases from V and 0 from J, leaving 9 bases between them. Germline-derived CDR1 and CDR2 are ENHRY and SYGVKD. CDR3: CATQGLNTEAFF. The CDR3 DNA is TGTGCCACACAGGGATTGAACACTGAAGCTTTCTTT.

CDR3 amino acids: CASRSGQGWCYEQYF. The CDR3 nucleotides read TGTGCAAGTCGCTCCGGACAGGGATGGTGCTACGAGCAGTACTTC. The chain recombines TRBV12-2 with TRBJ2-7; no check of the table's D call, TRBD1, against the DNA was made. TRBV12-2 is a listed pseudogene. CDR3 size: 15 residues.

The CDR3 nucleotides are TGTGCCAGCAGCTCCCGGGACAGGGGGAGCGAGCAGTACTTC. Protein: CASSSRDRGSEQYF. The V and J genes are TRBV14 and TRBJ2-7; 11 bases fit TRBD1. Losses at the gene ends were 5 bases for V and 6 bases for J; bases not matched to a gene: 6. The CDR3 contains 14 residues. The germline gives CDR1 SGHDN, CDR2 FVKESK. Complete variable domain (other parts from reference TRBV14 and TRBJ2-7): EAGVTQFPSHSVIEKGQTVTLRCDPISGHDNLYWYRRVMGKEIKFLLHFVKESKQDESGMPNNRFLAERTGGTYSTLKVQPAELEDSGVYFCASSSRDRGSEQYFGPGTRLTVT.

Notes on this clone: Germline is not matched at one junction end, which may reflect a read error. DNA of the CDR3: TGTTCCAGCAGCATCTGGACAGGGGGGCGGTATAATTCACCCCTCCACTTT. Amino acids: CSSSIWTGGRYNSPLHF. The chain links TRBV7-9 to TRBJ1-6; 10 bases line up with TRBD1. The germline V gene encodes CDR1 SEHNR and CDR2 FQNEAQ (reference sequence). CDR3 size: 17 residues.

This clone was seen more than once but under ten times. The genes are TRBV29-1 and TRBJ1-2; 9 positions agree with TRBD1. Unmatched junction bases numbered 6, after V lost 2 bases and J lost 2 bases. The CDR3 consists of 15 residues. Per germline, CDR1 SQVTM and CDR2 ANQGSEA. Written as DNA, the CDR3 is TGCAGCGTTGAAATCACAGGGGGCGCAAACTATGGCTACACCTTC. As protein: CSVEITGGANYGYTF. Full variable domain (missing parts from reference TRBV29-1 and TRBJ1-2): SAVISQKPSRDICQRGTSLTIQCQVDSQVTMMFWYRQQPGQSLTLIATANQGSEATYESGFVIDKFPISRPNLTFSTLTVSNMSPEDSSIYLCSVEITGGANYGYTFGSGTRLTVV.

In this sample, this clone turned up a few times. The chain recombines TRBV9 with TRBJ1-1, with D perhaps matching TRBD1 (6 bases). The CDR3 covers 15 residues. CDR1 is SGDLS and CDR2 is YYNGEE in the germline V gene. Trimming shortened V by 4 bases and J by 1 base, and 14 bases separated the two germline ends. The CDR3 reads CASSPQGNRNTEAFF. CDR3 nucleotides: TGTGCCAGCAGCCCGCAGGGGAACCGGAACACTGAAGCTTTCTTT.

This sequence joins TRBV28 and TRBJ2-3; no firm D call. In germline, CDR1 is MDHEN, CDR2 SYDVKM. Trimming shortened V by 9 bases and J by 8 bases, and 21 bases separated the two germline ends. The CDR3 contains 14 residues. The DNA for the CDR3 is TGTGCCAGTTTGACGGGTTCATCCCCAGCTACGCAGTATTTT. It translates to CASLTGSSPATQYF.

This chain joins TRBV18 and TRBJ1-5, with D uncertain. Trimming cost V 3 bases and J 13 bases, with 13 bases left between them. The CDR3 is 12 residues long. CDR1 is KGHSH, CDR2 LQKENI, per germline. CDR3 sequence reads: CASSPFGGKQHF. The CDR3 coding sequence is TGTGCCAGCTCACCTTTTGGAGGTAAACAGCATTTT.

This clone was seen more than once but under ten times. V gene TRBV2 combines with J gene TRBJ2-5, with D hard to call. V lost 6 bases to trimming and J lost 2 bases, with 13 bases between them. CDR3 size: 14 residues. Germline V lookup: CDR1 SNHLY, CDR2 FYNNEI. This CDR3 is CASSPLVPQETQYF. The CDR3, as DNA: TGTGCCAGCAGCCCCCTAGTTCCTCAAGAGACCCAGTACTTC.

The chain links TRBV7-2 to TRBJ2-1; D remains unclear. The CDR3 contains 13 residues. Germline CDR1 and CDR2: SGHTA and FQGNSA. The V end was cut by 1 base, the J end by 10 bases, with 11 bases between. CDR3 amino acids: CASSLEVSREQFF. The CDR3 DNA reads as TGTGCCAGCAGCTTAGAGGTGTCTAGGGAGCAGTTCTTC. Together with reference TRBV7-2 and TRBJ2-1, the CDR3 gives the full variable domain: GAGVSQSPSNKVTEKGKDVELRCDPISGHTALYWYRQSLGQGLEFLIYFQGNSAPDKSGLPSDRFSAERTGGSVSTLTIQRTQQEDSAVYLCASSLEVSREQFFGPGTRLTVL.

DNA of the CDR3: TGTGCCATCAGCGAGGGGCTTACCAACTATGGCTACACCTTC. Protein: CAISEGLTNYGYTF. This chain connects TRBV10-3 to TRBJ1-2; D is possibly TRBD1 (5 bases). The CDR3 extends over 14 amino acids. The germline CDR1 and CDR2 sequences are ENHRY and SYGVKD. Trimming stripped 6 bases from V and 2 bases from J, with 13 bases between.

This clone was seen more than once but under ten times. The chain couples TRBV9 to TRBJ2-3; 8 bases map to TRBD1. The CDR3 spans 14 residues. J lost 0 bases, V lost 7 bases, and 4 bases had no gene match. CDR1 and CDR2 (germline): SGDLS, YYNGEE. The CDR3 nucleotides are TGTGCCAGCGCCCACAGGGGGAGCACAGATACGCAGTATTTT. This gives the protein CASAHRGSTDTQYF.

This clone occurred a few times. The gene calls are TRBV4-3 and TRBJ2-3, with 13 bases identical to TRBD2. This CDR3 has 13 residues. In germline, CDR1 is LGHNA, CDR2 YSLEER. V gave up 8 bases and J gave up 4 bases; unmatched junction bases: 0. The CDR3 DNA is TGCGCCAGCGGACTAGCGGGGGCAGATACGCAGTATTTT. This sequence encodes CASGLAGADTQYF.

The CDR3 bases are TGCGCCAGCAGCATTACAGGGCTTAATGAAAAACTGTTTTTT. Its translation is CASSITGLNEKLFF. The rearrangement joins TRBV5-1 to TRBJ1-4; tentatively, D is TRBD1 (6 bases). V lost 4 bases, J lost 4 bases, and 11 bases lay in between. Germline lookup yields CDR1 SGHRS and CDR2 YFSETQ. This CDR3 is 14 amino acids long.

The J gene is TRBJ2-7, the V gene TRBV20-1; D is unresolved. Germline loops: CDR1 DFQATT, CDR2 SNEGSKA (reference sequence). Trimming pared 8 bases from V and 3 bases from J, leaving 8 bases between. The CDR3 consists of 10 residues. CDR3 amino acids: CSPYYYEQYF. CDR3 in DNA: TGCAGTCCTTACTACTACGAGCAGTACTTC.

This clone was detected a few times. Here the CDR3 DNA reads TGTGCCAGCAGCCCCGAACGAGCGGGAAGAGAGACCCAGTACTTC. Residues: CASSPERAGRETQYF. The chain recombines TRBV7-9 with TRBJ2-5, with 7 bases fitting TRBD2. The CDR3 is 15 amino acids. Trimming removed 5 bases from V and 4 bases from J; junction bases left unmatched: 10. The V gene's germline CDR1 is SEHNR and CDR2 FQNEAQ (reference sequence).

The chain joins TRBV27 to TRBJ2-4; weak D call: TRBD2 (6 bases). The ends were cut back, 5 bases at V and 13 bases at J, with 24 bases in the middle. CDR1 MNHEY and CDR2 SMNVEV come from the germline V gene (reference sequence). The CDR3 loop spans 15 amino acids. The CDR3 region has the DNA TGTGCCAGCAGTCCCCGGCGGGACGGACTGGAAACGCAGTACTTC. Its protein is CASSPRRDGLETQYF.

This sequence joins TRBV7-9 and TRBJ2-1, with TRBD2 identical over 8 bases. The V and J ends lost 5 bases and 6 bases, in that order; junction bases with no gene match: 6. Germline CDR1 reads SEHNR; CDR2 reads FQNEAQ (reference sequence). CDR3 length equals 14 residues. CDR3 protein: CASSPLGGVNEQFF. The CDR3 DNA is TGTGCCAGCAGCCCTCTCGGGGGGGTCAATGAGCAGTTCTTC.

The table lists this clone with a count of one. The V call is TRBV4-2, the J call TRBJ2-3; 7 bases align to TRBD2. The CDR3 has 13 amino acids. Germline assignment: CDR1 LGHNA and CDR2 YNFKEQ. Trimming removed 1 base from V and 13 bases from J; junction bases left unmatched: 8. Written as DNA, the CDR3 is TGTGCCAGCAGCCAAGCAATAGGGACTAAAAAGTATTTT. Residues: CASSQAIGTKKYF.

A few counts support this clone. The CDR3 sequence: CASSATGGPGELFF. CDR3 nucleotide sequence: TGTGCCAGCAGCGCGACAGGGGGTCCCGGGGAGCTGTTTTTT. The gene calls are TRBV2 and TRBJ2-2, with 9 bases fitting TRBD1. This CDR3 region has 14 residues. Looked up from germline, CDR1 is SNHLY and CDR2 is FYNNEI. V trimming: 6 bases; J trimming: 6 bases; junction bases outside the gene matches: 5.

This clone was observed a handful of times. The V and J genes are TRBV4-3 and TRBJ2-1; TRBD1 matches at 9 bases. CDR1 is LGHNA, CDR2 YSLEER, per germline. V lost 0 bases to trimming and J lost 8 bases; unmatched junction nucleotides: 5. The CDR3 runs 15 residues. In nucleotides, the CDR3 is TGCGCCAGCAGCCAAGAGGACAGGGGACTGGATGAGCAGTTCTTC. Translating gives CASSQEDRGLDEQFF.